This T cell receptor beta chain was sequenced during a study of kidney transplant recipient with SARS-CoV-2 infection. This CDR3 contains 12 residues. V was cut by 7 bases and J by 7 bases, with 14 bases left in between. This clonotype was observed at least ten times. MiXCR, run by TCRdb on the reads, gives a single entry per CDR3 protein. The table lists some 220,000 distinct CDR3 sequences, around 26% of them singletons. This sample comprised a blood sample, obtained at baseline and around day 110 from a kidney transplant recipient. The chain couples TRBV12-3 or TRBV12-4 to TRBJ2-7; D is possibly TRBD2 (5 bases). This clonotype was sampled from a male patient aged 25-45 years who had COVID-19 and was a kidney transplant recipient. A share of the T cells may be of graft donor origin. The DNA of the CDR3 is TGTGCCAGCAACCCGGCCCCGGGGGAGCAGTACTTC. The encoded protein is CASNPAPGEQYF.